Shown below are 28 T cell receptor beta chains from a single sample sequenced in a study of T cells expressing NK-cell markers. After re-calling the 5' RACE reads, TCRdb lists one entry per CDR3 protein, DNA absent. This sample's clone table lists about 460,000 distinct CDR3 sequences. The specimen sequenced was blood T cells: a sorted CD56 or NKG2C T cell subset, CD4+ or CD8+ T cells, or bulk PBMC T cells (not recorded which). These receptors were collected from a woman aged 45-65 years in good health.

The gene calls are TRBV24-1 and TRBJ2-5; lacking DNA, the TRBD2 call made by TCRdb goes unchecked. CDR1 and CDR2 (germline): KGHDR, SFDVKD. The CDR3 is 16 residues long. The CDR3 is CATSAGSGRAGETQYF.

This rearrangement joins TRBV29-1 to TRBJ1-2; TCRdb proposes TRBD1, but this gene call is untestable without DNA. The CDR3 has 12 residues. Germline CDR1 SQVTM, CDR2 ANQGSEA. This CDR3 reads CSESTGGYGYTF.

The CDR3 is CSASGASYNEQFF. The genes are TRBV20-1 and TRBJ2-1; the D call of TRBD1 rests on TCRdb alone, since no DNA is present to check it. The germline V gene encodes CDR1 DFQATT and CDR2 SNEGSKA (reference sequence). The CDR3 is 13 residues long.

This chain joins TRBV9 and TRBJ2-1; TCRdb picks TRBD2, but there is no DNA to check that call. Germline assignment: CDR1 SGDLS and CDR2 YYNGEE. The length of the CDR3 is 14 residues. The CDR3 sequence is CASAEAGKYNEQFF.

The chain is built from TRBV7-6 and TRBJ1-4. The CDR3 covers 14 residues. Germline V lookup: CDR1 SGHVS, CDR2 FNYEAQ. This CDR3 reads CASSLDNGDEKLFF.

The rearrangement links TRBV27 to TRBJ2-3; TCRdb outputs TRBD2, but without DNA this stays unchecked. CDR1 and CDR2 (germline): MNHEY, SMNVEV (reference sequence). This CDR3 region has 16 residues. This CDR3 reads CASRTILAGATDTQYF.

The V gene is TRBV7-6, the J gene TRBJ2-1; TCRdb's D gene call, TRBD1, goes unchecked for lack of DNA. The CDR3 extends over 15 amino acids. Germline CDR1 SGHVS, CDR2 FNYEAQ. The CDR3 is CASSRSGQGGNEQFF.

The rearrangement joins TRBV19 to TRBJ2-1; TCRdb's D call of TRBD2 is untestable without DNA. Germline loops: CDR1 LNHDA, CDR2 SQIVND (reference sequence). This CDR3 region has 17 residues. CDR3 sequence reads: CASSIDRTSGPYNEQFF.

The chain uses TRBV5-1 and TRBJ1-2. The CDR3 loop spans 14 amino acids. Germline assignment: CDR1 SGHRS and CDR2 YFSETQ. The CDR3 sequence: CASSSDRVANGYTF.

The V gene is TRBV19, the J gene TRBJ2-1; TCRdb's D gene call, TRBD1, goes unchecked for lack of DNA. The CDR3 totals 18 residues. CDR1 and CDR2 (germline): LNHDA, SQIVND (reference sequence). The chain's CDR3 is CASSLPTSGGSSYNEQFF.

The rearrangement uses TRBV29-1 and TRBJ2-1; the TCRdb D gene call, TRBD1, has no DNA to confirm it. CDR3 length equals 13 residues. Germline CDR1 SQVTM, CDR2 ANQGSEA. The chain's CDR3 is CSVTQGLGGEQFF.

This CDR3 reads CASRPRTGRNTEAFF. This chain joins TRBV12-3 or TRBV12-4 and TRBJ1-1; lacking DNA, the TRBD1 call made by TCRdb goes unchecked. CDR3 length equals 15 residues.

The chain joins TRBV15 to TRBJ1-1. Germline V gives CDR1 LNHNV, CDR2 YYDKDF (reference sequence). This CDR3 contains 15 residues. CDR3 protein: CATSRDPLRGTEAFF.

The CDR3 is CASSEILGATEQYF. The chain recombines TRBV10-2 with TRBJ2-7; no DNA is available, so the TRBD2 call from TCRdb remains unchecked. Germline loops: CDR1 WSHSY, CDR2 SAAADI. CDR3 length: 14 residues.

V gene TRBV20-1 combines with J gene TRBJ2-1. The CDR3 is 17 residues long. The germline V gene has CDR1 DFQATT and CDR2 SNEGSKA (reference sequence). CDR3 protein: CSARDVRRKSSYNEQFF.

This chain connects TRBV18 to TRBJ1-1; TCRdb's assignment of TRBD1 cannot be checked, as there is no DNA. In germline, CDR1 is KGHSH, CDR2 LQKENI. The CDR3 is 14 amino acids. Here the CDR3 reads CASSRLGDNTEAFF.

The chain recombines TRBV12-3 or TRBV12-4 with TRBJ2-7. The CDR3 loop spans 14 amino acids. CDR3 protein: CASSLGTRSYEQYF.

The chain is built from TRBV28 and TRBJ2-3; TCRdb selects TRBD2, and the lack of DNA leaves this call unchecked. The length of the CDR3 is 19 residues. Germline values: CDR1 MDHEN, CDR2 SYDVKM. The chain's CDR3 is CASSFLAGGQRSSTDTQYF.

The rearrangement joins TRBV24-1 to TRBJ2-1; no DNA is available, so the TRBD1 call from TCRdb remains unchecked. The CDR3 is 15 amino acids. Germline assignment: CDR1 KGHDR and CDR2 SFDVKD. The CDR3 loop reads CATSEPGQGEGEQFF.

The chain links TRBV25-1 to TRBJ2-3; no DNA is available, so the TRBD2 call from TCRdb remains unchecked. Per germline, CDR1 MGHDK and CDR2 SYGVNS. The CDR3 extends over 13 amino acids. CDR3 residues: CASSEGGLDTQYF.

V usage is TRBV11-2 and J usage is TRBJ2-3; TCRdb reports TRBD1, a call that lacks DNA to check it against. Looked up from germline, CDR1 is SGHAT and CDR2 is FQNNGV. This CDR3 contains 16 residues. CDR3 sequence: CASSGDLAGLTDTQYF.

This chain connects TRBV6-1 to TRBJ2-1. The V gene's germline CDR1 is MNHNS and CDR2 SASEGT. This CDR3 has 14 amino acids. The CDR3: CASRFEAAIGEQFF.

The CDR3 loop is CSADTSGSLYEQFF. The chain combines TRBV20-1 with TRBJ2-1; TCRdb outputs TRBD2, but without DNA this stays unchecked. The CDR3 runs 14 residues. Germline CDR1 DFQATT, CDR2 SNEGSKA (reference sequence).

The chain joins TRBV10-3 to TRBJ1-1. Germline CDR1 reads ENHRY; CDR2 reads SYGVKD. This CDR3 contains 15 residues. CDR3 region: CAISESVFMNTEAFF.

The chain couples TRBV21-1 to TRBJ1-4; TCRdb outputs TRBD1, but without DNA this stays unchecked. TRBV21-1 represents a pseudogene. CDR3 length: 15 amino acids. The chain's CDR3 is CASPPGHRDKEKLFF.

The rearrangement links TRBV7-9 to TRBJ2-7. The CDR3 sequence is 13 residues long. Germline CDR1 and CDR2: SEHNR and FQNEAQ (reference sequence). CDR3 sequence: CASSIIGFHEQYF.

The chain couples TRBV20-1 to TRBJ2-3; TCRdb's assignment of TRBD1 cannot be checked, as there is no DNA. Germline V CDR1 and CDR2: DFQATT, SNEGSKA (reference sequence). This CDR3 has 14 amino acids. The CDR3 loop reads CSARRQGGRTTQYF.

The rearrangement uses TRBV12-3 or TRBV12-4 and TRBJ1-1. This CDR3 has 12 amino acids. The CDR3 region is CASSQRTKQAFF.